The 25 T cell receptor beta chains below all came from one sample that was sequenced in a study of human T cells and chemical hapten exposure. Time point noted: pre-sensitization, week 0. Treatment of the sample: therapeutic diphenylcyclopropenone sensitization with weekly scalp DPC. MiXCR was run by TCRdb on the RACE reads, yielding one entry per CDR3 protein. The sample has 280,000 or so distinct CDR3 sequences, around 7.3% seen once. The sequencing here drew on whole blood, taken in connection with sensitization to the hapten diphenylcyclopropenone (DPC). These receptors were obtained from a man aged 18-30 years with alopecia areata. Some clones in this sample may be carry-over from other donors' samples.

This rearrangement joins TRBV12-3 or TRBV12-4 to TRBJ2-1; unclear D gene. V lost 8 bases and J 10 bases, leaving 12 bases between the germline ends. The CDR3 is 11 amino acids. This chain's CDR3 is CASSSLKEQFF. Written as DNA, the CDR3 is TGTGCCAGCTCTTCCCTGAAGGAGCAGTTCTTC.

The rearrangement links TRBV20-1 to TRBJ1-2; TRBD1 matches at 9 bases. This CDR3 comprises 14 residues. Germline V gene data show CDR1 as DFQATT and CDR2 as SNEGSKA (reference sequence). V trimming: 4 bases; J trimming: 6 bases; junction bases outside the gene matches: 9. The DNA of the CDR3 is TGCAGTGCTATGCGGGACAGGGAGATCAATGGCTACACCTTC. This translates into CSAMRDREINGYTF.

Ten or more counts support this clonotype. This rearrangement joins TRBV4-3 to TRBJ2-3, with D hard to call. Looked up from germline, CDR1 is LGHNA and CDR2 is YSLEER. The CDR3 spans 13 residues. Trimming pared 4 bases from V and 6 bases from J, leaving 11 bases between. CDR3 sequence (DNA): TGCGCCAGCAGCCGCGCTCGACTGGATACGCAGTATTTT. It encodes CASSRARLDTQYF.

The chain carries TRBV12-3 or TRBV12-4 and TRBJ2-3; 10 nucleotides agree with TRBD1. The J segment lost 7 bases and the V segment lost 7 bases, leaving 8 bases of the junction unmatched. This CDR3 has 14 residues. The CDR3, as DNA: TGTGCCAGCATTCTGACAGGGGGCTTGAATACGCAGTATTTT. This encodes CASILTGGLNTQYF.

This clonotype was observed a few times. The chain employs TRBV7-2 and TRBJ1-5; D is unresolved. The V and J ends lost 0 bases and 0 bases respectively, with 9 bases between them. Looked up from germline, CDR1 is SGHTA and CDR2 is FQGNSA. This CDR3 is built from 16 residues. CDR3 residues: CASSLAFAGSNQPQHF. The CDR3, as DNA: TGTGCCAGCAGCTTAGCTTTTGCCGGTAGCAATCAGCCCCAGCATTTT.

This chain connects TRBV7-9 to TRBJ2-3; D is unresolved. The CDR3 length is 15 residues. V gave up 5 bases and J gave up 4 bases, with 16 bases separating them. The germline V gene encodes CDR1 SEHNR and CDR2 FQNEAQ (reference sequence). The CDR3 loop is CASSELGSLADTQYF. The CDR3 nucleotides read TGTGCCAGCAGCGAGCTGGGAAGTCTGGCAGATACGCAGTATTTT.

This clonotype was picked up many times. The rearrangement joins TRBV4-3 to TRBJ1-1; no reliable D call. The CDR3 runs to 14 residues. CDR1 and CDR2 (germline): LGHNA, YSLEER. Trimming removed 1 base at V and 5 bases at J, with 11 bases between. The CDR3 loop is CASSQGIQSTEAFF. The CDR3 nucleotides read TGCGCCAGCAGCCAAGGGATACAGTCAACTGAAGCTTTCTTT.

The V call is TRBV6-5, the J call TRBJ1-2, with D possibly matching TRBD1 (5 bases). V lost 5 bases, J lost 8 bases, and 15 bases lay in between. CDR1 is MNHEY, CDR2 SVGAGI, per germline. This CDR3 has 13 residues. CDR3 sequence (DNA): TGTGCCAGCAGTCAGAGGGGTGAGAAGGGCTACACCTTC. The encoded protein is CASSQRGEKGYTF.

The rearrangement joins TRBV20-1 to TRBJ2-3, with 14 positions matching TRBD2. Germline V CDR1 and CDR2: DFQATT, SNEGSKA (reference sequence). The V segment lost 6 bases and the J segment 2 bases; nucleotides outside the gene matches: 4. This CDR3 contains 15 residues. The CDR3 coding sequence is TGCAGTGCAAGGACTAGCGGGGGGTACACAGATACGCAGTATTTT. Translation gives CSARTSGGYTDTQYF.

The genes are TRBV6-2 or TRBV6-3 and TRBJ2-2, with TRBD1 matching over 8 bases. The junction had 3 bases not matched to a gene; V was cut back by 3 bases and J by 0 bases. This CDR3 region has 16 residues. Per the germline V gene, CDR1 is MNHEY and CDR2 is SVGEGT. The CDR3 DNA sequence: TGTGCCAGCAGTTATGGGACAGGACCGAACACCGGGGAGCTGTTTTTT. This translates into CASSYGTGPNTGELFF.

This clonotype was detected a few times. The V gene is TRBV3-1, the J gene TRBJ2-3, with a weak D call TRBD1 (6 bases). Trimming pared 8 bases from V and 6 bases from J, leaving 18 bases between. Germline CDR1 reads LGHDT; CDR2 reads YNNKEL (reference sequence). The CDR3 length is 14 residues. CDR3: CASSPGVVGDTQYF. DNA of the CDR3: TGTGCCAGCTCTCCAGGGGTCGTCGGGGATACGCAGTATTTT.

This clonotype was detected only a few times. The V and J genes are TRBV19 and TRBJ1-2; D ambiguous. The V end was cut by 6 bases, the J end by 2 bases, with 13 bases between. This CDR3 is built from 14 residues. Germline CDR1 reads LNHDA; CDR2 reads SQIVND (reference sequence). The CDR3 DNA sequence: TGTGCCAGTAGCCGCCTTTCGGACAACTATGGCTACACCTTC. Amino acids: CASSRLSDNYGYTF. The full variable domain, with the rest looked up from reference TRBV19 and TRBJ1-2, is DGGITQSPKYLFRKEGQNVTLSCEQNLNHDAMYWYRQDPGQGLRLIYYSQIVNDFQKGDIAEGYSVSREKKESFPLTVTSAQKNPTAFYLCASSRLSDNYGYTFGSGTRLTVV.

This clonotype was counted ten times or more. The CDR3 nucleotides are TGCGCCAGCAGCCCCGAGGGGGTCGCCGGCGGCTACACCTTC. It specifies CASSPEGVAGGYTF. This chain uses TRBV5-1 with TRBJ1-2; TRBD1 is a possible D gene (6 bases). Germline assignment: CDR1 SGHRS and CDR2 YFSETQ. This CDR3 region has 14 residues. V lost 4 bases and J 8 bases, leaving 18 bases between the germline ends.

This clonotype was detected only a few times. The rearrangement uses TRBV4-1 and TRBJ2-2; D is possibly TRBD2 (6 bases). The CDR3 consists of 15 residues. The V end was cut by 1 base, the J end by 4 bases, with 10 bases between. Germline CDR1 is MGHRA and CDR2 is YSYEKL. The CDR3 is CASSQVSSATGELFF. The CDR3 coding sequence is TGCGCCAGCAGCCAAGTGTCTAGCGCCACCGGGGAGCTGTTTTTT.

The chain couples TRBV5-1 to TRBJ2-2; D unresolved. Germline assignment: CDR1 SGHRS and CDR2 YFSETQ. CDR3 size: 14 residues. V was shortened by 4 bases and J by 5 bases, with 12 bases between the two germline ends. The CDR3 DNA follows: TGCGCCAGCAGCGTAGGCTATCCGACCGGGGAGCTGTTTTTT. Residues: CASSVGYPTGELFF.

This clonotype has ten or more counts. The genes are TRBV6-5 and TRBJ2-1, with a tentative D call TRBD1 (5 bases). Deletions cut 5 bases from V and 2 bases from J, with 10 bases between. The germline gives CDR1 MNHEY, CDR2 SVGAGI. The CDR3 runs to 14 residues. The DNA of the CDR3 is TGTGCCAGCAGTCGACAGTCCACCTACAATGAGCAGTTCTTC. Protein sequence: CASSRQSTYNEQFF.

In this sample, this clonotype turned up many times. The genes are TRBV6-6 and TRBJ1-2; 12 bases match TRBD1. V lost 6 bases and J lost 6; bases outside the gene matches: 5. CDR1 and CDR2 (germline): MNHNY, SVGAGI (reference sequence). CDR3 length equals 14 residues. The CDR3 loop reads CASSVGQGADGYTF. The DNA of the CDR3 is TGTGCCAGCAGCGTGGGACAGGGGGCGGATGGCTACACCTTC.

This clonotype was seen ten or more times. The gene calls are TRBV28 and TRBJ2-7; D may be TRBD2 (7 bases). CDR1 and CDR2 (germline): MDHEN, SYDVKM. The CDR3 is 14 amino acids. V lost 4 bases to trimming and J lost 4 bases, with 14 bases between them. In DNA form, the CDR3 reads TGTGCCAGCAGTTGGGCCAGGGGAGGGTACGAGCAGTACTTC. This translates into CASSWARGGYEQYF.

The chain combines TRBV20-1 with TRBJ1-5, with 10 bases lining up with TRBD1. After removal of 1 base from V and 6 bases from J, the junction contained 6 bases not matched to a gene. Germline loops: CDR1 DFQATT, CDR2 SNEGSKA (reference sequence). CDR3 length: 15 residues. The DNA for the CDR3 is TGCAGTGCTAGAGCTGGGACAGGGGATCGTCAGCCCCAGCATTTT. Translating gives CSARAGTGDRQPQHF.

The chain employs TRBV5-6 and TRBJ2-3, with TRBD1 identical over 8 bases. Germline V gene lookup returns CDR1 SGHDT and CDR2 YYEEEE. V trimming: 0 bases; J trimming: 4 bases; junction bases outside the gene matches: 4. The CDR3 spans 15 residues. The CDR3, as DNA: TGTGCCAGCAGCTTGGGAGGGACAGGACCAGATACGCAGTATTTT. Its protein is CASSLGGTGPDTQYF.

The table lists this clonotype with a few counts. CDR3 DNA sequence: TGTGCCAGCAGTTCAGACAGAAGCTCCTACAATGAGCAGTTCTTC. Its translation: CASSSDRSSYNEQFF. V and J are TRBV6-5 and TRBJ2-1, with D possibly matching TRBD1 (5 bases). The ends were cut back, 4 bases at V and 0 bases at J, with 10 bases in the middle. This CDR3 comprises 15 residues. Germline values: CDR1 MNHEY, CDR2 SVGAGI.

This clonotype was observed a handful of times. This sequence joins TRBV20-1 and TRBJ1-2; 7 nucleotides align to TRBD1. The CDR3 covers 12 residues. CDR1 is DFQATT and CDR2 is SNEGSKA in the germline V gene (reference sequence). V shed 5 bases and J 5 bases; nucleotides not matched to a gene: 5. The CDR3 nucleotides read TGCAGTGCTGAACGGACAGGTTATGGCTACACCTTC. This sequence encodes CSAERTGYGYTF.

This clonotype was seen repeatedly, ten times or more. The chain is built from TRBV7-9 and TRBJ2-3; D gene ambiguous. The germline V and J ends were trimmed by 2 bases and 4 bases, with 10 bases remaining between them. The CDR3 covers 14 residues. Germline CDR1 reads SEHNR; CDR2 reads FQNEAQ (reference sequence). The CDR3 here is CASSLFEAADTQYF. CDR3 bases: TGTGCCAGCAGCTTATTCGAGGCAGCAGATACGCAGTATTTT.

This clonotype was recorded many times. The chain carries TRBV4-3 and TRBJ1-1; D not resolved. The CDR3 totals 15 residues. The germline CDR1 and CDR2 sequences are LGHNA and YSLEER. The germline V and J ends were trimmed by 0 bases and 0 bases, with 8 bases remaining between them. The CDR3 bases are TGCGCCAGCAGCCAAGACTACAGTTTGAACACTGAAGCTTTCTTT. Protein sequence: CASSQDYSLNTEAFF.

The chain recombines TRBV2 with TRBJ2-5; D perhaps matches TRBD1 (6 bases). V was cut by 9 bases and J by 4 bases, with 21 bases left in between. The CDR3 covers 15 residues. The germline V gene encodes CDR1 SNHLY and CDR2 FYNNEI. The CDR3 region is CASSVSILRGETQYF. CDR3 DNA sequence: TGTGCCAGTTCTGTCTCTATTCTCAGGGGAGAGACCCAGTACTTC. The full variable domain, its missing parts supplied by reference TRBV2 and TRBJ2-5, is EPEVTQTPSHQVTQMGQEVILRCVPISNHLYFYWYRQILGQKVEFLVSFYNNEISEKSEIFDDQFSVERPDGSNFTLKIRSTKLEDSAMYFCASSVSILRGETQYFGPGTRLLVL.